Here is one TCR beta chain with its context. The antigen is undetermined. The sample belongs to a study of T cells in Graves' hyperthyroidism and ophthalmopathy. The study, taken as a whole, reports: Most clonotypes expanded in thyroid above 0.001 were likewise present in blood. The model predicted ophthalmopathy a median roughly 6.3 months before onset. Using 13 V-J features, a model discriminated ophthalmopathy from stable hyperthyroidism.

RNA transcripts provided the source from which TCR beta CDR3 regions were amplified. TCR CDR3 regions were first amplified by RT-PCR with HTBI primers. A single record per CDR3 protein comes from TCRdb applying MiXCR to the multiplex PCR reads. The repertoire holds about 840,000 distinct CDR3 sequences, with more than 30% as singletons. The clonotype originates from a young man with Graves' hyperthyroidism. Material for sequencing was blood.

CDR3 protein: CASSQEETGANQPQHF. The DNA for the CDR3 is TGTGCCAGCAGCCAAGAGGAGACAGGGGCAAATCAGCCCCAGCATTTT. V is TRBV4-2 and J is TRBJ1-5, with TRBD1 matching 8 bases. Germline CDR1 is LGHNA and CDR2 is YNFKEQ. CDR3 length: 16 residues. V gave up 0 bases and J gave up 4 bases; unmatched junction bases: 5.